The sample holds one count of the clone carrying this T cell receptor beta chain. Assay: immunoSEQ multiplex PCR; the TCRdb copy retains only in-frame clones and omits some. The table includes some 2,100,000 clones, more than 90% detected once. This sample stems from a study of shared clonotypes between healthy human individuals. CDR1 is SGHTA, CDR2 FQGTGA, per germline. Trimming took 4 bases from V and 5 from J, leaving 11 bases between them. The CDR3 length is 13 residues. Sequences were obtained from naive CD4+ T cells sorted from blood. Subset indicated: CD45RA+ positively selected. The gene calls are TRBV7-3 and TRBJ2-5, with D maybe TRBD2 (6 bases). The clonotype originates from a young man in good health. CDR3 in DNA: TGTGCCAGCAGCTCGGGGGTTACGGAGACCCAGTACTTC. It translates to CASSSGVTETQYF.